The clone carrying this T cell receptor beta chain has only one observation. CDR1 MNHEY and CDR2 SVGAGI come from the germline V gene. CDR3 length: 13 residues. Deletions cut 2 bases from V and 6 bases from J, with 10 bases between. TCRdb keeps only in-frame clones here, not all; method: immunoSEQ multiplex PCR. This table has 450,000 to 550,000 clones, roughly 89% appearing once. Described treatment: some 20 received Ad26.COV2.S at low or high dose, single or two shots; roughly five received placebo; per-sample allocation not given. The samples date from day 63 after the first vaccine or placebo injection. This sample was taken from a study of Ad26.COV2.S vaccination and SARS-CoV-2 variants.

The V gene is TRBV6-5, the J gene TRBJ1-1, with D perhaps TRBD1 (5 bases). The material was peripheral blood, obtained in a trial of Ad26.COV2.S vaccine versus placebo. This TCR came from a person between 18 and 65 years old who received the Ad26.COV2.S COVID-19 vaccine or a placebo. CDR3 loop: CASSYGTVSEAFF. CDR3 bases: TGTGCCAGCAGTTACGGGACCGTCTCTGAAGCTTTCTTT.